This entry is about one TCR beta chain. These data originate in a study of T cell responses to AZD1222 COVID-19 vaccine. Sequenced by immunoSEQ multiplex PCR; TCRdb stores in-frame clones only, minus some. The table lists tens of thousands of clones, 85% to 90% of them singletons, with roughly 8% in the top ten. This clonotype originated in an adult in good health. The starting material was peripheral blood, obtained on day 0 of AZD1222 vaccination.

The CDR3 reads CASRRGVGIYGYTF. The CDR3 DNA sequence: TGTGCCAGCAGACGAGGGGTGGGGATCTATGGCTACACCTTC. The gene calls are TRBV6-5 and TRBJ1-2; tentative D call: TRBD1 (5 bases). This CDR3 contains 14 residues. Germline loops: CDR1 MNHEY, CDR2 SVGAGI. Trimming pared 6 bases from V and 4 bases from J, leaving 15 bases between.